This T cell receptor beta chain came from a study of blood T cells in healthy people across ages. Using a J-beta primer mix together with a sample-barcoded 5' primer, a second PCR was run for roughly 7 to 11 cycles. Each CDR3 protein is one row after TCRdb ran MiXCR on the 5' RACE reads. The sample lists 850,000 or so distinct CDR3 sequences, more than 25% occurring once. This CDR3 comprises 15 residues. The V gene's germline CDR1 is SEHNR and CDR2 FQNEAQ (reference sequence). Unmatched junction bases numbered 7, after V lost 5 bases and J lost 2 bases. Overall study findings and caveats: A strong correlation was found between TCR beta diversity and the percentage of naive T cells.

A word on this clonotype: Its antigen is unknown.

The V gene is TRBV7-9, the J gene TRBJ2-3; 7 bases fit TRBD1. Material: blood. The sequence was collected from an elderly woman in good health. The CDR3 DNA sequence: TGTGCCAGCAGCAGTAGGCAGGGGGACACAGATACGCAGTATTTT. Amino acid sequence: CASSSRQGDTDTQYF.